In this sample, the clone carrying this T cell receptor beta chain turned up a few times. Its specificity is not known. This record comes from a study of spatial heterogeneity in lung cancer. Study-level findings and limits: How many expanded intratumoral alpha and beta TCRs were present tracked the tumor mutation count, which was a count of nonsynonymous mutations.

Time point given: sample taken at primary tumor resection. One entry per CDR3 protein results from TCRdb running MiXCR on the 5' RACE reads. The top ten clones hold 10% to 13% of a sample with approximately 6,800 distinct CDR3 sequences, about 11% of them seen once. Germline V gene data show CDR1 as MNHEY and CDR2 as SMNVEV (reference sequence). This CDR3 comprises 15 residues. Deletions cut 2 bases from V and 4 bases from J, with 12 bases between. The material sequenced was lung tumor tissue, taken at surgery. The TCR comes from a female donor with early-stage non-small cell lung cancer. The rearrangement uses TRBV27 and TRBJ2-1; D is possibly TRBD2 (6 bases). The CDR3 reads CASSLPGEGYNEQFF. The CDR3 DNA reads TGTGCCAGCAGTTTACCGGGGGAAGGGTACAATGAGCAGTTCTTC.